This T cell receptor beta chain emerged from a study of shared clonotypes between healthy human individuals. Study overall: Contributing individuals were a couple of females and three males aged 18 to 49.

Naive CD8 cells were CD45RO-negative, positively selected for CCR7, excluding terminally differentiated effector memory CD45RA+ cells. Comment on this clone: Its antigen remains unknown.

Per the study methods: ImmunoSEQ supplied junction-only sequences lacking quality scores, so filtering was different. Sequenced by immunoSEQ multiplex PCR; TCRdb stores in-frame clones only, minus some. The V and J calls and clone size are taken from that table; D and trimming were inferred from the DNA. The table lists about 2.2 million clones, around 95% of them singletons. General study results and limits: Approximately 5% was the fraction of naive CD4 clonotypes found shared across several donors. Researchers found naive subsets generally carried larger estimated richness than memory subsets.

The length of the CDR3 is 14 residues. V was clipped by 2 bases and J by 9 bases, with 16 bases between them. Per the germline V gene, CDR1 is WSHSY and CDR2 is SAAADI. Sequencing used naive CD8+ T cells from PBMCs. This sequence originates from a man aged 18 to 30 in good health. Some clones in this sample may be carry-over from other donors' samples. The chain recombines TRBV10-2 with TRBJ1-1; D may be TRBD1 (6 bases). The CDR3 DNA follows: TGCGCCAGCAGTGAGGGGGCAGGGGCGAGGCAAGCTTTCTTT. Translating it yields CASSEGAGARQAFF.